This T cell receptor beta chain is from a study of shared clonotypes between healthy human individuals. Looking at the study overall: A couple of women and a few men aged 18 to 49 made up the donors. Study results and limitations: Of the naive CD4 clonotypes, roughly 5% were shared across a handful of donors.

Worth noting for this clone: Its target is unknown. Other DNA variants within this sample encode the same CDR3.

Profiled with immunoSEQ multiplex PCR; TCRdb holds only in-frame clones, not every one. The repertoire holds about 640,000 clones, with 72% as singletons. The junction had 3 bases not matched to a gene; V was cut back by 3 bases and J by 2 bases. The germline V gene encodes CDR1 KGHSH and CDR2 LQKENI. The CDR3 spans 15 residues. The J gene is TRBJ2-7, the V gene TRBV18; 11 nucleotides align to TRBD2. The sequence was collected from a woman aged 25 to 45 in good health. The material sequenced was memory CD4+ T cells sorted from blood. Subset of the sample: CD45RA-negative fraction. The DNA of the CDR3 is TGTGCCAGCTCACCCGGGACTAGCGGAACCTACGAGCAGTACTTC. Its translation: CASSPGTSGTYEQYF.